A selection of T cell receptor beta chains follows, all from one sample in a study of T cells in Graves' hyperthyroidism and ophthalmopathy. TCRdb re-called the multiplex PCR reads through MiXCR, storing one row per CDR3 protein. The sample contains a few hundred thousand distinct CDR3 sequences, about a sixth of which appear only once. Sequenced material: blood. The receptor set was obtained from a woman aged 55-69 years with Graves' ophthalmopathy. Both conserved end residues are part of each CDR3.

length | J | V | CDR3
13 | TRBJ2-5 | TRBV27 | CASTWGVGETQYF
15 | TRBJ2-3 | TRBV5-1 | CASSLVPSSTDTQYF
14 | TRBJ2-2 | TRBV10-3 | CAIKPTGNTGELFF
12 | TRBJ1-5 | TRBV19 | CASSLNLGPQHF
13 | TRBJ2-7 | TRBV6-1 | CASSPLLAGEQYF
16 | TRBJ1-1 | TRBV7-9 | CASSSTPDILSTEAFF
14 | TRBJ2-5 | TRBV6-2/TRBV6-3 | CASSYGSVQETQYF
14 | TRBJ2-7 | TRBV3-1 | CASSPRDSAYEQYF
14 | TRBJ1-2 | TRBV6-1 | CAIPSETGNYGYTF
17 | TRBJ2-3 | TRBV7-6 | CASSRLAGGPGTDTQYF
16 | TRBJ2-2 | TRBV5-6 | CASSLNPGRQTGELFF
17 | TRBJ2-3 | TRBV3-1 | CASSQDRVGNGRDTQYF
22 | TRBJ2-1 | TRBV7-2 | CASSFYICSAREATSGSTEQFF
17 | TRBJ2-1 | TRBV9 | CASISGRALYSYNEQFF
17 | TRBJ2-3 | TRBV6-1 | CASSRIIGALRADTQYF
13 | TRBJ1-5 | TRBV28 | CASRATRAKPQHF
13 | TRBJ1-6 | TRBV7-2 | CASSHRETSPLHF
13 | TRBJ2-5 | TRBV20-1 | CSANGGIAKTQYF
15 | TRBJ2-1 | TRBV29-1 | CSFARLAVSYNEQFF
16 | TRBJ2-2 | TRBV9 | CASSPRTRLNTGELFF
15 | TRBJ2-2 | TRBV5-4 | CASSLAGWDTGELFF
14 | TRBJ2-7 | TRBV18 | CASSPPLLSNEQYF
14 | TRBJ2-5 | TRBV20-1 | CSARERKGVETQYF
14 | TRBJ2-7 | TRBV2 | CASNGLAGSYEQYF
13 | TRBJ2-5 | TRBV20-1 | CSARKLGDETQYF
14 | TRBJ1-3 | TRBV5-8 | CASSLGRKRNTIYF